A single sample is the source of the 20 T cell receptor beta chains below, sequenced in a study of blood T cell repertoires in COVID-19. The repertoire was sequenced with immunoSEQ multiplex PCR; TCRdb's copy has only in-frame clones and lacks some. The sample lists 300,000 to 350,000 clones; 87% were seen once. The sample was peripheral blood. These receptors came from a man in his late teens or twenties with active or convalescent COVID-19.

The chain recombines TRBV4-3 with TRBJ2-3, with a weak D call TRBD2 (6 bases). This CDR3 has 13 amino acids. With 4 bases removed from V and 6 bases from J, the gap between germline ends came to 11 bases. Germline loops: CDR1 LGHNA, CDR2 YSLEER. Here the CDR3 reads CASSRGVLDTQYF. CDR3 nucleotides: TGCGCCAGCAGCCGGGGGGTCTTGGATACGCAGTATTTT.

J is TRBJ2-4 and V is TRBV28; 7 bases map to TRBD1. The germline V gene has CDR1 MDHEN and CDR2 SYDVKM. The CDR3 extends over 16 amino acids. Trimming took 5 bases from V and 0 from J; bases not matched to a gene: 7. The CDR3 region has the DNA TGTGCCAGCAGTCGTCGGGACAGTATAGCCAAAAACATTCAGTACTTC. It specifies CASSRRDSIAKNIQYF.

The chain employs TRBV25-1 and TRBJ2-1, with 7 bases fitting TRBD1. This CDR3 spans 15 amino acids. The V segment lost 2 bases and the J segment 3 bases; nucleotides outside the gene matches: 4. Germline CDR1 is MGHDK and CDR2 is SYGVNS. As DNA, the CDR3 is TGTGCCAGCAGTGAAGCAGGGGGTGTCTACAATGAGCAGTTCTTC. Amino acid sequence: CASSEAGGVYNEQFF.

The chain links TRBV18 to TRBJ1-5, with D unclear. Germline CDR1 and CDR2: KGHSH and LQKENI. V gave up 3 bases and J gave up 8 bases, with 8 bases separating them. This CDR3 is 12 amino acids long. The CDR3 DNA is TGTGCCAGCTCACCGTTCGGGGAGCCCCAGCATTTT. It encodes CASSPFGEPQHF.

V gene TRBV18 combines with J gene TRBJ2-7, with a possible D match to TRBD2 (5 bases). Germline V gene data show CDR1 as KGHSH and CDR2 as LQKENI. V was cut by 7 bases and J by 1 base, with 14 bases left in between. The CDR3 runs to 14 residues. As DNA, the CDR3 is TGTGCCAGCTGGAGCGGCGAGTCATCCTACGAGCAGTACTTC. Residues: CASWSGESSYEQYF.

The chain has TRBV5-4 and TRBJ2-7; 8 bases are a match to TRBD1. CDR1 and CDR2 from the germline V gene are SGHNT and YYREEE (reference sequence). Trimming cost V 1 base and J 4 bases; bases outside gene matches: 7. The CDR3 spans 15 residues. The CDR3 DNA follows: TGTGCCAGCAGCTTGTTTCAGGGGGCTCGGTACGAGCAGTACTTC. Protein: CASSLFQGARYEQYF. Full variable domain (outside the CDR3, taken from reference TRBV5-4 and TRBJ2-7): ETGVTQSPTHLIKTRGQQVTLRCSSQSGHNTVSWYQQALGQGPQFIFQYYREEENGRGNFPPRFSGLQFPNYSSELNVNALELDDSALYLCASSLFQGARYEQYFGPGTRLTVT.

The chain couples TRBV4-3 to TRBJ2-2, with TRBD1 as a possible D gene (6 bases). The CDR3 length is 15 residues. Trimming took off 0 bases at V and 3 bases at J, with 8 bases between the two ends. In germline, CDR1 is LGHNA, CDR2 YSLEER. The CDR3 protein is CASSQDPGDTGELFF. The DNA for the CDR3 is TGCGCCAGCAGCCAAGATCCAGGGGACACCGGGGAGCTGTTTTTT.

J is TRBJ2-1 and V is TRBV6-6; weak D call: TRBD2 (5 bases). CDR3 size: 15 residues. Germline CDR1 is MNHNY and CDR2 is SVGAGI (reference sequence). V was shortened by 6 bases and J by 0 bases, with 12 bases between the two germline ends. The CDR3 bases are TGTGCCAGCAGCGAGAGGGTCAGCTCCTACAATGAGCAGTTCTTC. This sequence encodes CASSERVSSYNEQFF.

The V gene is TRBV11-3, the J gene TRBJ2-3, with 11 bases matching TRBD2. V was pared by 6 bases and J by 2 bases, with 7 bases of the junction left unmatched. The CDR3 spans 16 residues. Germline values: CDR1 SGHNT, CDR2 YENEEA. CDR3 nucleotides: TGTGCCAGCAGTCACCTAGCGGGAGGAATCACAGATACGCAGTATTTT. It encodes CASSHLAGGITDTQYF.

The rearrangement links TRBV29-1 to TRBJ1-1; weak D call: TRBD1 (6 bases). Germline V gene data show CDR1 as SQVTM and CDR2 as ANQGSEA. The CDR3 loop spans 13 amino acids. The germline V and J ends were trimmed by 6 bases and 4 bases, with 15 bases remaining between them. The CDR3 spells CSVYTQTGTEAFF. DNA of the CDR3: TGCAGCGTCTACACCCAGACAGGCACTGAAGCTTTCTTT.

The rearrangement joins TRBV28 to TRBJ1-2; 8 nucleotides match TRBD1. V lost 3 bases to trimming and J lost 5 bases; unmatched junction nucleotides: 8. In germline, CDR1 is MDHEN, CDR2 SYDVKM. The CDR3 is 15 residues long. This chain's CDR3 is CASSLLDRDFYGYTF. The CDR3 DNA reads TGTGCCAGCAGTTTGTTGGACAGGGATTTTTATGGCTACACCTTC.

This clone showed up just once. The chain joins TRBV4-1 to TRBJ1-5; 9 positions agree with TRBD1. The CDR3 totals 16 residues. Germline V gene lookup returns CDR1 MGHRA and CDR2 YSYEKL. Losses at the gene ends were 0 bases for V and 6 bases for J; bases not matched to a gene: 6. CDR3 DNA sequence: TGCGCCAGCAGCCAAGATGGGGACAGGGTGGGTCAGCCCCAGCATTTT. The encoded protein is CASSQDGDRVGQPQHF.

The V gene is TRBV9, the J gene TRBJ1-2; D not resolved. Germline V CDR1 and CDR2: SGDLS, YYNGEE. The CDR3 has 12 amino acids. The V and J ends lost 5 bases and 8 bases respectively, with 13 bases between them. The CDR3 reads CASSAGPWGYTF. Written as DNA, the CDR3 is TGTGCCAGCAGTGCGGGCCCTTGGGGCTACACCTTC.

The genes are TRBV29-1 and TRBJ2-1, with 10 bases matching TRBD2. Per the germline V gene, CDR1 is SQVTM and CDR2 is ANQGSEA. The junction had 8 bases not matched to a gene; V was cut back by 6 bases and J by 9 bases. The CDR3 totals 13 residues. The chain's CDR3 is CSVASGSRVEQFF. DNA for the CDR3: TGCAGCGTCGCTAGCGGGAGCCGCGTTGAGCAGTTCTTC.

The chain employs TRBV4-1 and TRBJ2-1; D might be TRBD1 (5 bases). The V and J ends lost 0 bases and 7 bases respectively, with 10 bases between them. The CDR3 spans 14 residues. Germline V gives CDR1 MGHRA, CDR2 YSYEKL. CDR3 loop: CASSQEVGANEQFF. The CDR3 DNA reads as TGCGCCAGCAGCCAAGAAGTAGGGGCGAATGAGCAGTTCTTC.

This clone was recorded a few times. The chain uses TRBV7-6 and TRBJ1-4; 10 bases are a match to TRBD1. The germline gives CDR1 SGHVS, CDR2 FNYEAQ. This CDR3 comprises 14 residues. Trimming cost V 5 bases and J 5 bases; bases outside gene matches: 2. This CDR3 is CASSPDRGNEKLFF. For the CDR3, the DNA is TGTGCCAGCAGCCCGGACAGGGGGAATGAAAAACTGTTTTTT.

This clone occurred once. J is TRBJ1-1 and V is TRBV10-2; 7 positions match TRBD1. This CDR3 is built from 14 residues. The germline V gene has CDR1 WSHSY and CDR2 SAAADI. Losses at the gene ends were 6 bases for V and 0 bases for J; bases not matched to a gene: 4. CDR3 in DNA: TGCGCCAGCAGGACAGGGAGCATGAACACTGAAGCTTTCTTT. This encodes CASRTGSMNTEAFF.

The V gene is TRBV5-8, the J gene TRBJ2-5, with a possible D match to TRBD2 (6 bases). This CDR3 contains 13 residues. With 4 bases removed from V and 2 bases from J, the gap between germline ends came to 9 bases. Germline V gives CDR1 SGHTS, CDR2 YDEGEE. The CDR3 nucleotides read TGTGCCAGCAGCAGGGACTTACAAGAGACCCAGTACTTC. This encodes CASSRDLQETQYF.

The V and J genes are TRBV12-5 and TRBJ2-3, with TRBD2 matching 13 bases. Germline V gene lookup returns CDR1 LGHNT and CDR2 FRNRAP. The CDR3 is 21 residues long. V was clipped by 4 bases and J by 0 bases; unmatched bases: 16. As DNA, the CDR3 is TGTGCTAGTGGTTCTACACCCGGGACTAGCGGGGTACTAACTAGCACAGATACGCAGTATTTT. Translating gives CASGSTPGTSGVLTSTDTQYF. The whole variable domain, remainder taken from reference TRBV12-5 and TRBJ2-3, is DARVTQTPRHKVTEMGQEVTMRCQPILGHNTVFWYRQTMMQGLELLAYFRNRAPLDDSGMPKDRFSAEMPDATLATLKIQPSEPRDSAVYFCASGSTPGTSGVLTSTDTQYFGPGTRLTVL.

V gene TRBV11-1 combines with J gene TRBJ2-5, with 12 bases matching TRBD2. Per germline, CDR1 SGHAT and CDR2 FQDESV (reference sequence). Trimming took 5 bases from V and 0 from J; bases not matched to a gene: 4. CDR3 length equals 16 residues. CDR3 amino acids: CASSRLAGVNQETQYF. CDR3 bases: TGTGCCAGCAGCAGACTAGCGGGAGTCAACCAAGAGACCCAGTACTTC. The full variable domain, completed using reference TRBV11-1 and TRBJ2-5, is EAEVAQSPRYKITEKSQAVAFWCDPISGHATLYWYRQILGQGPELLVQFQDESVVDDSQLPKDRFSAERLKGVDSTLKIQPAELGDSAMYLCASSRLAGVNQETQYFGPGTRLLVL.